Listed below are T cell receptor beta chains from one sample, sequenced in a study of blood T cell repertoires in COVID-19. The table came from immunoSEQ multiplex PCR; TCRdb's copy has only in-frame clones and leaves some out. The sample records about 270,000 clones, approximately 91% being singletons. The sample was PBMCs or T cells enriched from blood (not recorded which). The receptors here all came from a woman aged 35 to 49 with acute COVID-19. CDR3s include the opening cysteine and the closing phenylalanine or tryptophan. A D gene is named only where the DNA matches it firmly.

TRBJ2-5 TRBD1 TRBV18 CASSRQGQETQYF TGTGCCAGCTCACGACAGGGTCAAGAGACCCAGTACTTC
TRBJ2-7 NA TRBV5-5 CASSLGRDSQSYEQYF TGTGCCAGCAGCTTGGGTCGGGACTCTCAGTCCTACGAGCAGTACTTC
TRBJ2-1 TRBD2 TRBV2 CASSEWASGREEVGDEQFF TGTGCCAGCAGTGAATGGGCTAGCGGGAGGGAGGAGGTTGGTGATGAGCAGTTCTTC
TRBJ1-1 NA TRBV29-1 CSANIGTEAFF TGCAGCGCCAATATCGGGACTGAAGCTTTCTTT
TRBJ2-3 TRBD2 TRBV7-9 CASSYSGRASDTQYF TGTGCCAGCAGTTATAGCGGGAGGGCCTCAGATACGCAGTATTTT
TRBJ2-1 NA TRBV25-1 CASSEPIGGEQFF TGTGCCAGCAGTGAACCCATCGGGGGTGAGCAGTTCTTC
TRBJ2-3 TRBD2 TRBV24-1 CATSDLAGGGDTQYF TGTGCCACCAGTGATTTAGCGGGAGGTGGAGATACGCAGTATTTT
TRBJ1-1 TRBD1 TRBV7-2 CASSFGQGAPTEAFF TGTGCCAGCAGCTTTGGACAGGGGGCGCCTACTGAAGCTTTCTTT
TRBJ1-1 TRBD1 TRBV23-1 CASSQTGTVNTEAFF TGCGCCAGCAGTCAAACCGGGACAGTGAACACTGAAGCTTTCTTT
TRBJ1-1 NA TRBV2 CASSLRRDITEAFF TGTGCCAGCAGTCTACGCAGGGACATCACTGAAGCTTTCTTT